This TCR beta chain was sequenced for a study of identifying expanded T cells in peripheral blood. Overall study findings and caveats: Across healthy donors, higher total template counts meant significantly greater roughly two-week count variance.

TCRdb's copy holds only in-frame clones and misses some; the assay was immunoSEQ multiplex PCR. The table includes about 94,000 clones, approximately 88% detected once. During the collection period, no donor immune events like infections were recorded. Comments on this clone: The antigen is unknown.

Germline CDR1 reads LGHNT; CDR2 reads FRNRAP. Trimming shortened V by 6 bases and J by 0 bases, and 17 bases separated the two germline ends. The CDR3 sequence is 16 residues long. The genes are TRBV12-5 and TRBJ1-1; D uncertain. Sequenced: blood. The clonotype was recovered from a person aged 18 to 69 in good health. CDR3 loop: CASGPERSYMNTEAFF. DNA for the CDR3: TGTGCTAGTGGACCAGAGAGATCATACATGAACACTGAAGCTTTCTTT.